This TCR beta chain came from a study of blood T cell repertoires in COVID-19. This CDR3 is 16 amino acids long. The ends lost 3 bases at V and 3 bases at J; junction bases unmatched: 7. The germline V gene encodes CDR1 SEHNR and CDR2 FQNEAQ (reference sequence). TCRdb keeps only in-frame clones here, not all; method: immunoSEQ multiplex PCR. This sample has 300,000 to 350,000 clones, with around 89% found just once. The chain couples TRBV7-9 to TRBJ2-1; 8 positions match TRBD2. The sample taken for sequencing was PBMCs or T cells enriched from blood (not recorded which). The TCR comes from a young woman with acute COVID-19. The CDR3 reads CASSLAPGLDYNEQFF. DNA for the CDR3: TGTGCCAGCAGCTTGGCCCCGGGACTAGACTACAATGAGCAGTTCTTC.